This T cell receptor (beta chain) appears in the sequencing data of a study of cytomegalovirus exposure and HLA in healthy donors. Study-level results: Earlier analysis yielded a pattern in which most TCR beta V segments were productive about 90% or about 30% of the time. Immune exposure information available was restricted to CMV serostatus.

PCR amplification relied on 60 Vbeta primers (plus 13 Jbeta primers). The table came from immunoSEQ multiplex PCR; TCRdb's copy has only in-frame clones and leaves some out. The sample shows around 150,000 clones, roughly 83% of them seen only once. The length of the CDR3 is 15 residues. V trimming: 5 bases; J trimming: 8 bases; junction bases outside the gene matches: 5. Germline V gene sequence: CDR1 KGHSH, CDR2 LQKENI. On this clone itself: Its antigen remains unidentified.

The chain carries TRBV18 and TRBJ1-6; 11 positions match TRBD1. The sequenced sample was PBMCs. The clonotype was recovered from a human donor in good health. CDR3 amino acids: CASSGPGQGDSPLHF. The CDR3 nucleotides are TGTGCCAGCTCAGGACCGGGACAGGGGGATTCACCCCTCCACTTT. Full variable domain (rest looked up from reference TRBV18 and TRBJ1-6): NAGVMQNPRHLVRRRGQEARLRCSPMKGHSHVYWYRQLPEEGLKFMVYLQKENIIDESGMPKERFSAEFPKEGPSILRIQQVVRGDSAAYFCASSGPGQGDSPLHFGNGTRLTVT.